This paragraph covers one T cell receptor beta chain sequence. Its antigen is as yet unknown. The CDR3 is 13 amino acids. Germline assignment: CDR1 ENHRY and CDR2 SYGVKD. V shed 2 bases and J shed 7 bases, with 11 bases lying between them. Described treatment: oral pan-JAK inhibitor, 5-10 mg twice daily. This specimen comes from a study of CD8+ T cells in alopecia areata. Across the whole study: Tofacitinib exposure lasted 6 to 18 months, followed by 6 months off drug. Broader study findings: Mice showed TCR sharing more clearly than patients did, possibly owing to HLA.

RNA extraction was followed by reverse transcription into cDNA, which acted as the sequencing template. TCRdb's copy holds only in-frame clones and misses some; the assay was immunoSEQ multiplex PCR. The sample records 190,000 or so clones, 60% to 70% being singletons. The sequence was collected from a human donor with alopecia areata. The sequenced sample was CD4+ T cells sorted from blood, obtained at week 4, from a patient treated with tofacitinib. The chain joins TRBV10-3 to TRBJ1-1; D is uncertain. CDR3: CAISERNGDEAFF. The CDR3 DNA reads TGTGCCATCAGTGAGAGGAATGGGGATGAAGCTTTCTTT.